Sequencing of this TCR beta chain was carried out in a study of blood T cell repertoires in COVID-19. TCRdb keeps only in-frame clones here, not all; method: immunoSEQ multiplex PCR. The table records around 170,000 clones, just over 85% of them present only once. Sequenced material: PBMCs or T cells enriched from blood (not recorded which). The receptor was derived from a woman under 30 who had recovered from COVID-19.

The CDR3 spells CASRLAGGPETQYF. The CDR3 nucleotides read TGTGCCAGCAGACTAGCGGGGGGGCCGGAGACCCAGTACTTC. This sequence joins TRBV6-5 and TRBJ2-5; the match to TRBD2 covers 13 bases. The germline V gene has CDR1 MNHEY and CDR2 SVGAGI. V trimming: 6 bases; J trimming: 5 bases; junction bases outside the gene matches: 3. The CDR3 runs to 14 residues.